This entry lists 23 T cell receptor beta chains sequenced from one sample in a study of regulatory T cells in long-lasting Graves disease. Time point defined: newly diagnosed GD, antithyroid drugs for less than 3 months. PBMC RNA was the source of the TCR library. Through Arm-PCR of CDR3 regions and iRepertoire HTBI primers, TCR beta libraries were built. TCRdb fed the multiplex PCR reads into MiXCR, producing one record per CDR3 protein. The sample has more than 350,000 distinct CDR3 sequences; about 15% are singletons. This same sample was also part of a study on T cells in Graves' hyperthyroidism and ophthalmopathy.

The sequenced sample was peripheral blood mononuclear cells (PBMCs), obtained at new diagnosis, from a patient treated with antithyroid drugs. Receptors were obtained from a woman aged 25 to 39 with Graves disease.

This clonotype was counted many times. The chain combines TRBV7-2 with TRBJ2-6, with D unclear. The germline gives CDR1 SGHTA, CDR2 FQGNSA. The V end lost 1 base, the J end lost 0 bases, and 4 bases lay between the germline ends. The length of the CDR3 is 15 residues. The DNA of the CDR3 is TGTGCCAGCAGCTTAGGACCCTCTGGGGCCAACGTCCTGACTTTC. It translates to CASSLGPSGANVLTF.

This clonotype came up a few times. The chain couples TRBV30 to TRBJ2-5; perhaps TRBD2 as D (7 bases). Germline V gene lookup returns CDR1 GTSNPN and CDR2 SVGIG (reference sequence). This CDR3 region has 17 residues. Deletions cut 3 bases from V and 0 bases from J, with 20 bases between. Written as DNA, the CDR3 is TGTGCCTGGAGGCCTCGGGGGGCAGGGGTGTACCAAGAGACCCAGTACTTC. This gives the protein CAWRPRGAGVYQETQYF.

The chain employs TRBV7-2 and TRBJ2-5; tentative D call: TRBD2 (5 bases). V lost 2 bases and J lost 4, with 11 bases in between. This CDR3 region has 14 residues. Germline CDR1 and CDR2: SGHTA and FQGNSA. CDR3 sequence: CASSLRYSGETQYF. CDR3 nucleotide sequence: TGTGCCAGCAGCTTAAGGTACAGCGGAGAGACCCAGTACTTC.

This clonotype was detected many times. The chain links TRBV11-2 to TRBJ2-7; TRBD2 matches 12 bases. This CDR3 has 15 amino acids. J gave up 3 bases and V 5 bases, and 5 bases lay outside the gene matches. The germline gives CDR1 SGHAT, CDR2 FQNNGV. CDR3 DNA: TGTGCCAGCAGCCCCCGACTAGCGGGAGTCTACGAGCAGTACTTC. It translates to CASSPRLAGVYEQYF.

The chain couples TRBV6-1 to TRBJ2-6; tentatively, D is TRBD1 (6 bases). The CDR3 is 17 amino acids. Trimming cost V 7 bases and J 2 bases, with 18 bases left between them. The V gene's germline CDR1 is MNHNS and CDR2 SASEGT. The CDR3, as DNA: TGTGCCAGCACCGGGACACACCAATCTCCTGGGGCCAACGTCCTGACTTTC. Protein: CASTGTHQSPGANVLTF.

This clonotype was seen many times. The chain employs TRBV13 and TRBJ2-3; 11 bases map to TRBD2. This CDR3 spans 14 amino acids. Germline values: CDR1 PRHDT, CDR2 FYEKMQ (reference sequence). The ends lost 4 bases at V and 5 bases at J; junction bases unmatched: 2. The CDR3 loop reads CASSSGTSGDTQYF. CDR3 in DNA: TGTGCCAGCAGCTCCGGGACTAGCGGAGATACGCAGTATTTT.

In its sample, this clonotype was seen many times. The chain combines TRBV3-1 with TRBJ2-7; 12 positions match TRBD2. The CDR3 length is 16 residues. Germline CDR1 LGHDT, CDR2 YNNKEL (reference sequence). Losses at the gene ends were 4 bases for V and 3 bases for J; bases not matched to a gene: 7. CDR3 nucleotides: TGTGCCAGCAGCCCACCCGGACTAGCGGGGAACTACGAGCAGTACTTC. This codes for CASSPPGLAGNYEQYF.

This clonotype was observed a handful of times. The chain joins TRBV20-1 to TRBJ1-5; D not resolved. The germline gives CDR1 DFQATT, CDR2 SNEGSKA (reference sequence). The length of the CDR3 is 15 residues. Trimming left V 3 bases short and J 2 bases short, with 14 bases between. CDR3 bases: TGCAGTGCTAGCCCCAAGGCGTATGGCAATCAGCCCCAGCATTTT. Encoded protein: CSASPKAYGNQPQHF.

This clonotype has a count of ten or more. The J gene is TRBJ1-2, the V gene TRBV7-2; the D gene is possibly TRBD1 (6 bases). CDR3 length: 14 amino acids. Looked up from germline, CDR1 is SGHTA and CDR2 is FQGNSA. V lost 2 bases, J lost 3 bases, and 10 bases lay in between. The CDR3 DNA follows: TGTGCCAGCAGCTTAAGGGGGTTCGACTATGGCTACACCTTC. Its protein is CASSLRGFDYGYTF.

This clonotype was seen repeatedly, ten times or more. This rearrangement joins TRBV6-9 to TRBJ2-3; 7 bases are shared with TRBD2. This CDR3 comprises 17 residues. J lost 3 bases, V lost 2 bases, and 11 bases had no gene match. The germline CDR1 and CDR2 sequences are MNHGY and SVAAGI. The CDR3 DNA sequence: TGTGCCAGCAGTTATACCCATAGCGGGCGATGGACAGATACGCAGTATTTT. Its translation is CASSYTHSGRWTDTQYF.

This clonotype was detected a few times. A much larger clone is a single base away; this may be a read error. The chain joins TRBV5-6 to TRBJ2-3, with a tentative D call TRBD2 (6 bases). The CDR3 length is 14 residues. Germline CDR1 SGHDT, CDR2 YYEEEE. The CDR3 region has the DNA TGTGCCAGCAGCTCGGGACTGCGCTCCGATACGCGGTATTTT. It is translated as CASSSGLRSDTRYF. Looking up the rest from reference TRBV5-6 and TRBJ2-3 gives the full variable domain: DAGVTQSPTHLIKTRGQQVTLRCSPKSGHDTVSWYQQALGQGPQFIFQYYEEEERQRGNFPDRFSGHQFPNYSSELNVNALLLGDSALYLCASSSGLRSDTRYFGPGTRLTVL.

This clonotype was seen ten or more times. The chain links TRBV7-2 to TRBJ1-5; 10 bases are shared with TRBD1. This CDR3 region has 17 residues. With V trimmed by 5 bases and J by 6 bases, 13 bases remained unmatched. The germline gives CDR1 SGHTA, CDR2 FQGNSA. CDR3 sequence: CASSDTPGQGLFQPQHF. The DNA for the CDR3 is TGTGCCAGCAGCGATACTCCGGGACAGGGGTTATTTCAGCCCCAGCATTTT.

In its sample, this clonotype was seen a few times. The gene calls are TRBV6-5 and TRBJ2-5; 8 bases align to TRBD1. Germline CDR1 MNHEY, CDR2 SVGAGI. With V trimmed by 0 bases and J by 2 bases, 8 bases remained unmatched. The CDR3 is 17 amino acids. In DNA, the CDR3 is TGTGCCAGCAGTTACTCGTTGGGGACAGGTGAACAAGAGACCCAGTACTTC. Translated: CASSYSLGTGEQETQYF.

V and J are TRBV6-4 and TRBJ2-3, with TRBD2 matching 12 bases. Trimming at V came to 3 bases and at J to 4 bases, leaving 11 bases not matched to a gene. CDR1 is MRHNA and CDR2 is SNTAGT in the germline V gene. This CDR3 spans 18 amino acids. CDR3 DNA: TGTGCCAGCAGTGAAAGTCTAGCGGGAGGGAGCGGGCCAGATACGCAGTATTTT. This encodes CASSESLAGGSGPDTQYF.

This clonotype has at least ten counts. The chain uses TRBV20-1 and TRBJ2-3; 9 bases align to TRBD2. Trimming took 5 bases from V and 2 from J; bases not matched to a gene: 5. The CDR3 covers 14 residues. Germline V CDR1 and CDR2: DFQATT, SNEGSKA (reference sequence). DNA of the CDR3: TGCAGTGCTTCTCGACTAGCGGCCACAGATACGCAGTATTTT. Amino acids: CSASRLAATDTQYF.

This clonotype was seen ten or more times. The V and J genes are TRBV12-3 or TRBV12-4 and TRBJ2-1; D gene unclear. Trimming shortened V by 0 bases and J by 0 bases, and 6 bases separated the two germline ends. The CDR3 length is 15 residues. CDR3 nucleotide sequence: TGTGCCAGCAGTTTAGCGTCAGACTCCTACAATGAGCAGTTCTTC. This encodes CASSLASDSYNEQFF.

This clonotype was seen just once. The V gene is TRBV11-3, the J gene TRBJ2-5; TRBD2 aligns across 11 bases. V was pared by 5 bases and J by 3 bases, with 2 bases of the junction left unmatched. CDR1 SGHNT and CDR2 YENEEA come from the germline V gene. The CDR3 is 14 residues long. The CDR3 is CASSGGLAEETQYF. CDR3 DNA: TGTGCCAGCAGCGGGGGACTAGCGGAAGAGACCCAGTACTTC.

J is TRBJ1-2 and V is TRBV12-3 or TRBV12-4; 12 positions agree with TRBD1. The V segment lost 2 bases and the J segment 7 bases; nucleotides outside the gene matches: 11. The CDR3 is 17 residues long. CDR3 in DNA: TGTGCCAGCAGTTTATTACCGGGACAGGGGGCGGTGGGTGGCTACACCTTC. Its translation is CASSLLPGQGAVGGYTF.

This clonotype has at least ten counts. The chain combines TRBV2 with TRBJ1-1, with D perhaps matching TRBD1 (6 bases). The germline V gene encodes CDR1 SNHLY and CDR2 FYNNEI. This CDR3 region has 14 residues. V was pared by 4 bases and J by 6 bases, with 15 bases between. Here the CDR3 reads CASSGGGARPEAFF. The CDR3 nucleotides are TGTGCCAGCAGTGGCGGGGGCGCAAGACCTGAAGCTTTCTTT.

This clonotype was seen at least ten times. The junction departs from germline at one end; a sequencing error may be responsible. The chain couples TRBV15 to TRBJ2-3; 7 nucleotides agree with TRBD1. CDR1 is LNHNV and CDR2 is YYDKDF in the germline V gene (reference sequence). This CDR3 comprises 13 residues. CDR3 DNA sequence: TGTGCCACCAGCGGAGAGGGGGCGGGTACGCAGTATTTT. This codes for CATSGEGAGTQYF.

This clonotype was seen ten or more times. The chain has TRBV28 and TRBJ2-3; no reliable D call. Germline lookup yields CDR1 MDHEN and CDR2 SYDVKM. CDR3 length: 13 residues. V lost 2 bases and J 4 bases, leaving 7 bases between the germline ends. This CDR3 reads CASSLPKSDTQYF. DNA of the CDR3: TGTGCCAGCAGTTTACCCAAGTCAGATACGCAGTATTTT.

Ten or more counts support this clonotype. In DNA, the CDR3 is TGCAGTGCTAGAGGACTAGCGGGAGGGCTGAGCTCCTACGAGCAGTACTTC. It translates to CSARGLAGGLSSYEQYF. The J gene is TRBJ2-7, the V gene TRBV20-1; 14 nucleotides line up with TRBD2. CDR1 is DFQATT, CDR2 SNEGSKA, per germline (reference sequence). The CDR3 runs 17 residues. With V trimmed by 1 base and J by 0 bases, 5 bases remained unmatched.

Details on this clonotype: This may come from a read error, since a much larger clone is one base off. The chain combines TRBV5-1 with TRBJ2-7; D is possibly TRBD2 (5 bases). Per the germline V gene, CDR1 is SGHRS and CDR2 is YFSETQ. The CDR3 totals 14 residues. The DNA of the CDR3 is TGCGCCAGCAGCCCGGACTCCCTCCCCTACGGGCAGTACTTC. Translation: CASSPDSLPYGQYF.